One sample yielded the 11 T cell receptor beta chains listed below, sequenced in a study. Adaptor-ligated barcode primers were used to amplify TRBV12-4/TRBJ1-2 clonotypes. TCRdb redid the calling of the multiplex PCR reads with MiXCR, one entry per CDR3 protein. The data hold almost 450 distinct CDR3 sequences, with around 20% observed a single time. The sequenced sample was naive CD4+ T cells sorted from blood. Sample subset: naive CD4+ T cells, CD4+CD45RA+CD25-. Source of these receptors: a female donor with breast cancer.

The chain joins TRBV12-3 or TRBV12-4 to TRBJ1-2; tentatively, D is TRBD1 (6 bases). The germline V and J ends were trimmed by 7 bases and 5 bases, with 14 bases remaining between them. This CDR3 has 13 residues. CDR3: CASIPGTGYGYTF. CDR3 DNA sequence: TGTGCCAGCATTCCCGGAACAGGGTATGGCTACACCTTC.

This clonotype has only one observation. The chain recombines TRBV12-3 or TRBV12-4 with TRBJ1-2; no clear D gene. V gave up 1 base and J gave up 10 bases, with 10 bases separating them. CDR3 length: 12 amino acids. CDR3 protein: CASSLELMVYTF. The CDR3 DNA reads TGTGCCAGCAGTTTAGAGCTCATGGTCTACACCTTC.

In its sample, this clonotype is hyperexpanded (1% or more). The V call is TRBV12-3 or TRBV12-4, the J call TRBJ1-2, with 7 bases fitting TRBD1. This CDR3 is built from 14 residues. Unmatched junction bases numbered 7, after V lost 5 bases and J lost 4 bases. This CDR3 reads CASSPGTASYGYTF. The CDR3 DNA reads TGTGCCAGCAGTCCGGGGACAGCTTCCTATGGCTACACCTTC.

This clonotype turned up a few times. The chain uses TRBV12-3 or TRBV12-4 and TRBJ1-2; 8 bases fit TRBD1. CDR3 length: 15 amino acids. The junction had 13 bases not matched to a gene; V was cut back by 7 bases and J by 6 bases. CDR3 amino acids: CASTILLRQGNGYTF. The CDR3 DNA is TGTGCCAGCACCATTCTCCTCAGACAGGGGAATGGCTACACCTTC.

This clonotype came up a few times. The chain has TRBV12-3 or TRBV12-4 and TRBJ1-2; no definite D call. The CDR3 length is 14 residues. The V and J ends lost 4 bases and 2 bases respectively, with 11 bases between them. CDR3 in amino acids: CASSSRTVNYGYTF. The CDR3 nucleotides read TGTGCCAGCAGTTCCCGGACTGTGAACTATGGCTACACCTTC.

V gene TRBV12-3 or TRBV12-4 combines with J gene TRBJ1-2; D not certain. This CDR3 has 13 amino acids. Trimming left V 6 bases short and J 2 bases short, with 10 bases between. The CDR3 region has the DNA TGTGCCAGCAGCGCCCATGTGAACTATGGCTACACCTTC. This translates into CASSAHVNYGYTF.

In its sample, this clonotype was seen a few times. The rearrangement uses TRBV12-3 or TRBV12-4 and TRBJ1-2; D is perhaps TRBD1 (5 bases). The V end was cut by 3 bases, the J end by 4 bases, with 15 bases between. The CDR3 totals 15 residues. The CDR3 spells CASSLPRQGGYGYTF. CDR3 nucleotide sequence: TGTGCCAGCAGTTTGCCCAGGCAGGGAGGCTATGGCTACACCTTC.

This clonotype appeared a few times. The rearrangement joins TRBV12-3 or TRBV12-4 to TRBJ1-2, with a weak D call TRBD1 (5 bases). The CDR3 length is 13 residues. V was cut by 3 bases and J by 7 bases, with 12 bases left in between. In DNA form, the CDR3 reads TGTGCCAGCAGTTTCCAGGGTTTGGTTGGCTACACCTTC. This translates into CASSFQGLVGYTF.

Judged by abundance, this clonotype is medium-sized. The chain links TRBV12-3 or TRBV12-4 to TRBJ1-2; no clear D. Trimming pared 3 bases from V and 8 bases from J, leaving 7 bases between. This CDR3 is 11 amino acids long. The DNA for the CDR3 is TGTGCCAGCAGTTTCGGGAGCGGCTACACCTTC. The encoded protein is CASSFGSGYTF.

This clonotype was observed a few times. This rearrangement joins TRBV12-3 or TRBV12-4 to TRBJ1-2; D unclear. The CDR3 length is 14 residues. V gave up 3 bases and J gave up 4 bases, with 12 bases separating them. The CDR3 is CASSFLVAGYGYTF. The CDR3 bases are TGTGCCAGCAGTTTCTTGGTCGCGGGCTATGGCTACACCTTC.

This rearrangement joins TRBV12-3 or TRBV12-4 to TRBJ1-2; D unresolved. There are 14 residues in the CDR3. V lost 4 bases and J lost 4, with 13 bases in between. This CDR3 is CASSSSGGPYGYTF. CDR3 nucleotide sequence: TGTGCCAGCAGTTCTTCCGGAGGACCCTATGGCTACACCTTC.